The source of this T cell receptor beta chain is a study of cytomegalovirus exposure and HLA in healthy donors. General study points: Previous analysis showed most TCR beta V segments were productive about 90% or about 30% of the time. Associated with HLA alleles at 0.05 false discovery rate in a later analysis were 16,951 TCR beta sequences.

Worth noting for this clone: Its antigen is unidentified.

PCR involved 60 Vbeta and 13 Jbeta primers. TCRdb keeps only in-frame clones here, not all; method: immunoSEQ multiplex PCR. The sample shows about 95,000 clones, approximately 70% of them seen only once. Trimming removed 6 bases at V and 2 bases at J, with 18 bases between. CDR3 length: 16 residues. Germline assignment: CDR1 MGHDK and CDR2 SYGVNS. The chain links TRBV25-1 to TRBJ2-3; D might be TRBD2 (5 bases). The sample was PBMCs. The receptor comes from a woman in her 50s in good health and CMV-seropositive. The CDR3 DNA reads TGTGCCAGCAGATCCACTAGAGGGTGGAACACAGATACGCAGTATTTT. Translated: CASRSTRGWNTDTQYF.